This T cell receptor (beta chain) comes out of a study of T cell changes during pregnancy in multiple sclerosis. The V gene's germline CDR1 is GTSNPN and CDR2 SVGIG (reference sequence). This CDR3 is built from 13 residues. The ends were cut back, 1 base at V and 7 bases at J, with 8 bases in the middle. Some clones are missing from TCRdb's copy, which holds only in-frame ones; the method was immunoSEQ multiplex PCR. The data hold under 65,000 clones, with 80% to 95% observed a single time. The rearrangement joins TRBV30 to TRBJ1-6; D may be TRBD1 (5 bases). The source was CD4+ T cells from peripheral blood mononuclear cells, collected after pregnancy. The source of this sequence is a female donor in good health, enrolled as a control in a pregnancy study. The CDR3, as DNA: TGTGCCTGGAGTGCCCAGGGAAATTCACCCCTCCACTTT. Its protein is CAWSAQGNSPLHF.